Listed below are T cell receptor beta chains from one sample, sequenced in a study of control samples from healthy donors and cancer patients. Here immunoSEQ multiplex PCR was the method, and the copy in TCRdb shows in-frame clones only, minus some. The sample carries 70,000 or so clones, nearly 85% recorded once. Sequencing was done on a sample of blood. The receptors were sampled from a man in his fifties or sixties in good health. The CDR3 runs from the conserved cysteine through the conserved F or W. The D gene is left open where the match is weak. Expanded clones get a size class; other rows say once, few or many, or leave the size out.

v_call	j_call	d_call	clone_size	cdr3_aa	cdr3_nt
TRBV7-3	TRBJ2-7	TRBD2	NA	CASSSYGGAPEQYF	TGTGCCAGCAGCTCCTACGGGGGGGCGCCCGAGCAGTACTTC
TRBV24-1	TRBJ2-5	TRBD1	NA	CATSDFRGQTQYF	TGTGCCACCAGTGATTTCAGGGGGCAGACCCAGTACTTC
TRBV27	TRBJ1-5	NA	NA	CASSLQGGGQPQHF	TGTGCCAGCAGTTTGCAGGGTGGGGGTCAGCCCCAGCATTTT
TRBV5-1	TRBJ2-7	TRBD1	NA	CASNPKTGTYEQYF	TGCGCCAGCAACCCAAAGACAGGGACCTACGAGCAGTACTTC
TRBV12-5	TRBJ1-5	TRBD1	few	CASGPGTVSNQPQHF	TGTGCTAGTGGCCCTGGGACAGTAAGCAATCAGCCCCAGCATTTT
TRBV13	TRBJ2-5	TRBD2	NA	CASSLGTSGSQETQYF	TGTGCCAGCAGCTTAGGGACTAGCGGGAGCCAAGAGACCCAGTACTTC
TRBV6-5	TRBJ2-5	NA	NA	CASSSGHLQGLETQYF	TGTGCCAGCAGTTCCGGACACCTCCAGGGGCTCGAGACCCAGTACTTC
TRBV5-6	TRBJ2-5	NA	NA	CASSLVSGGGTETQYF	TGTGCCAGCAGCTTGGTATCGGGCGGCGGTACGGAGACCCAGTACTTC
TRBV7-2	TRBJ1-1	TRBD1	once	CASSQYDRGVNTEAFF	TGTGCCAGCAGCCAATATGACAGGGGTGTGAACACTGAAGCTTTCTTT
TRBV30	TRBJ2-6	NA	NA	CAWNKGRTISGANVLTF	TGTGCCTGGAATAAGGGGAGGACAATCTCTGGGGCCAACGTCCTGACTTTC
TRBV19	TRBJ1-4	NA	NA	CASSISDTHGVFF	TGTGCCAGTAGTATCTCCGATACCCATGGAGTGTTTTTT
TRBV3-1/TRBV3-2	TRBJ1-4	NA	NA	CASSRIGVMGEKLFF	TGTGCCAGCAGCCGGATTGGGGTAATGGGGGAAAAACTGTTTTTT
TRBV16	TRBJ1-1	NA	NA	CASTFSRVSPTFF	TGTGCCAGCACCTTTTCTAGGGTTTCACCAACTTTCTTT
TRBV5-1	TRBJ1-2	TRBD1	NA	CASSQTGQGRNGYTF	TGCGCCAGCAGCCAAACGGGACAGGGGAGGAATGGCTACACCTTC
TRBV30	TRBJ2-2	TRBD2	NA	CAWEAGTSGRAGELFF	TGTGCCTGGGAAGCCGGGACTAGCGGGAGGGCCGGGGAGCTGTTTTTT
TRBV11-1	TRBJ2-1	TRBD2	NA	CASSLARTSGRPVTQFF	TGTGCCAGCAGCTTAGCGCGGACTAGCGGGAGGCCTGTGACTCAGTTCTTC
TRBV25-1	TRBJ2-7	NA	NA	CASSAWHLPHEQYF	TGTGCCAGCAGCGCATGGCACCTCCCCCACGAGCAGTACTTC
TRBV7-2	TRBJ2-1	NA	NA	CASSLSSRHPANEQFF	TGTGCCAGCAGCTTAAGTTCGAGACATCCGGCTAATGAGCAGTTCTTC
TRBV6-6	TRBJ2-7	NA	NA	CASSSPTLRSYEQYF	TGTGCCAGCAGTTCTCCCACACTCCGAAGCTACGAGCAGTACTTC
TRBV6-5	TRBJ2-7	NA	NA	CASSYRPQGSYEQYF	TGTGCCAGCAGTTACCGTCCCCAGGGATCCTACGAGCAGTACTTC
TRBV6-4	TRBJ1-5	TRBD1	NA	CASSDGDRGSVNQPQHF	TGTGCCAGCAGTGACGGGGACAGGGGTTCGGTAAATCAGCCCCAGCATTTT
TRBV12-5	TRBJ2-5	TRBD2	NA	CASGLTPSGGYQETQYF	TGTGCTAGTGGTTTAACCCCTAGCGGGGGGTACCAAGAGACCCAGTACTTC
TRBV24-1	TRBJ1-2	NA	NA	CATSDPGVYGYTF	TGTGCCACCAGTGATCCAGGGGTGTATGGCTACACCTTC
TRBV19	TRBJ1-1	TRBD1	NA	CASIRTGGVTEAFF	TGTGCCAGTATCCGGACAGGGGGCGTAACTGAAGCTTTCTTT
TRBV11-2	TRBJ1-3	TRBD1	NA	CASSLVGTAPGNTIYF	TGTGCCAGCAGCTTAGTCGGGACAGCGCCTGGAAACACCATATATTTT
TRBV9	TRBJ1-2	TRBD1	NA	CASSASPGTGYGYTF	TGTGCCAGCAGCGCATCACCCGGGACAGGGTACGGCTACACCTTC
TRBV6-1	TRBJ1-1	NA	NA	CASSEWMRTILNTEAFF	TGTGCCAGCAGTGAATGGATGCGGACAATTTTGAACACTGAAGCTTTCTTT
TRBV19	TRBJ1-1	NA	NA	CANKNTEAFF	TGTGCCAACAAGAACACTGAAGCTTTCTTT
TRBV29-1	TRBJ2-7	NA	many	CSVENPGEQYF	TGCAGCGTTGAAAACCCGGGCGAGCAGTACTTC
TRBV25-1	TRBJ2-2	NA	NA	CASSETLIRAGELFF	TGTGCCAGCAGTGAGACGTTAATCCGGGCCGGGGAGCTGTTTTTT
TRBV6-5	TRBJ1-1	TRBD1	once	CASRSDLRQGLEAFF	TGTGCCAGCAGGAGTGACCTAAGACAGGGTCTTGAAGCTTTCTTT
TRBV30	TRBJ2-7	NA	few	CAWKATEPSYEQYF	TGTGCCTGGAAAGCGACAGAGCCCTCCTACGAGCAGTACTTC
TRBV11-3	TRBJ1-2	NA	NA	CASSPETAFNYGYTF	TGTGCCAGCAGCCCCGAGACAGCGTTTAACTATGGCTACACCTTC
TRBV7-3	TRBJ1-1	NA	NA	CASSLDRGFEAFF	TGTGCCAGCAGCCTAGACCGGGGATTTGAAGCTTTCTTT
TRBV14	TRBJ2-3	TRBD2	NA	CASSQLRATSGRGTQYF	TGTGCCAGCAGCCAATTAAGGGCGACTAGCGGGAGGGGCACGCAGTATTTT
TRBV6-5	TRBJ2-7	NA	NA	CASSSTSDSYEQYF	TGTGCCAGCAGTTCCACGTCCGACAGCTACGAGCAGTACTTC
TRBV9	TRBJ1-2	NA	NA	CASSPSVDSNYGYTF	TGTGCCAGCAGCCCCTCGGTAGACAGTAACTATGGCTACACCTTC
TRBV7-9	TRBJ1-3	NA	NA	CASSAKGSSGNTIYF	TGTGCCAGCAGCGCAAAGGGGAGCTCTGGAAACACCATATATTTT
TRBV18	TRBJ1-4	NA	NA	CASSDAESTNEKLFF	TGTGCCAGCTCGGATGCGGAGTCAACTAATGAAAAACTGTTTTTT